This T cell receptor (beta chain) emerged from a study of T cell responses to AZD1222 COVID-19 vaccine. General observations from the study: The donor group comprised mostly white British people and more females; the analysis possibly underestimated clonal diversity. The study found Spike-specific TCR breadth and depth rose after two AZD1222 doses.

Germline CDR1 SGHTA, CDR2 FQGNSA. The CDR3 length is 14 residues. V lost 5 bases, J lost 8 bases, and 18 bases lay in between. Clones were read by immunoSEQ multiplex PCR, and TCRdb kept only the in-frame ones, dropping some. This table has about 190,000 clones, approximately 90% appearing once. With regard to this clone: As yet, its antigen is unknown.

The J gene is TRBJ1-2, the V gene TRBV7-2, with TRBD1 as a possible D gene (5 bases). This TCR derives from an adult in good health. The source material was peripheral blood, sampled on day 0 of AZD1222 vaccination. This CDR3 reads CASSHYRDVEGYTF. For the CDR3, the DNA is TGTGCCAGCAGCCATTACCGGGACGTGGAGGGCTACACCTTC.